These 19 T cell receptor beta chains share one sample of origin, sequenced in a study of blood T cell repertoires in COVID-19 (dated by TCRdb to about 2020). Library generation was performed with the immunoSEQ multiplex PCR assay. What TCRdb holds here is the immuneACCESS table cut down to in-frame rearrangements. Part of the clones is not present; checked against another copy, under half of the missing clones reflect an unresolved V gene, and the others are unexplained. Here the sample has some 120,000 clones; about 93% occur a single time. In total, the top ten clones hold about 2% of the sample. Source material: peripheral blood. Receptor source: a man aged 50-60 years with COVID-19, enrolled during active disease.

The chain's CDR3 is CASSPLPAASGRRNEQFF. CDR3 DNA sequence: TGTGCCAGCTCACCACTCCCGGCGGCTAGCGGGAGGAGGAATGAGCAGTTCTTC. The chain recombines TRBV18 with TRBJ2-1, with 11 positions matching TRBD2. Germline lookup yields CDR1 KGHSH and CDR2 LQKENI. This CDR3 contains 18 residues. V shed 1 base, J shed 7 bases, and the junction held 12 bases outside the gene matches. The whole variable domain, remainder taken from reference TRBV18 and TRBJ2-1, is NAGVMQNPRHLVRRRGQEARLRCSPMKGHSHVYWYRQLPEEGLKFMVYLQKENIIDESGMPKERFSAEFPKEGPSILRIQQVVRGDSAAYFCASSPLPAASGRRNEQFFGPGTRLTVL.

This CDR3 reads CASSQDNGSTNEKLFF. CDR3 nucleotides: TGCGCCAGCAGCCAAGATAACGGGTCGACTAATGAAAAACTGTTTTTT. The chain couples TRBV4-3 to TRBJ1-4; D is unclear. Germline V gene data show CDR1 as LGHNA and CDR2 as YSLEER. V lost 0 bases to trimming and J lost 2 bases, with 10 bases between them. The CDR3 covers 16 residues.

The genes are TRBV29-1 and TRBJ1-1; 8 nucleotides align to TRBD1. This CDR3 spans 12 amino acids. Germline values: CDR1 SQVTM, CDR2 ANQGSEA. V lost 5 bases to trimming and J lost 6 bases; unmatched junction nucleotides: 5. DNA of the CDR3: TGCAGCGTTAGGCAGGGGGCGCCTGAAGCTTTCTTT. Its protein product is CSVRQGAPEAFF.

The chain uses TRBV6-1 and TRBJ2-7; 8 nucleotides match TRBD2. The CDR3 runs to 16 residues. Germline loops: CDR1 MNHNS, CDR2 SASEGT. With V trimmed by 6 bases and J by 2 bases, 12 bases remained unmatched. CDR3 sequence (DNA): TGTGCCAGCAGAGAATGGGGTAGCGGGACCCCCTACGAGCAGTACGTC. Translation gives CASREWGSGTPYEQYV.

This clone showed up just once. This chain links TRBV5-1 with TRBJ2-5; 13 bases align to TRBD2. CDR3 length: 16 amino acids. Germline loops: CDR1 SGHRS, CDR2 YFSETQ. Trimming removed 3 bases from V and 5 bases from J; junction bases left unmatched: 7. CDR3 DNA sequence: TGCGCCAGCAGCTGGCGGACTAGCGGGAGTGGGGAGACCCAGTACTTC. It translates to CASSWRTSGSGETQYF.

This clone appeared a few times. The CDR3 DNA is TGTGCCTGGAGGGACAGCCGCAATCAGCCCCAGCATTTT. Translating it yields CAWRDSRNQPQHF. The gene calls are TRBV30 and TRBJ1-5; a weak D match, TRBD1 (6 bases). The CDR3 spans 13 residues. In germline, CDR1 is GTSNPN, CDR2 SVGIG (reference sequence). V dropped 3 bases and J dropped 2 bases, with 8 bases sitting between them.

The V gene is TRBV9, the J gene TRBJ1-3, with D possibly matching TRBD1 (6 bases). The CDR3 contains 15 residues. Between the trimmed V and J ends, which lost 2 bases and 0 bases, there was a span of 9 bases. CDR1 is SGDLS and CDR2 is YYNGEE in the germline V gene. The CDR3 nucleotides are TGTGCCAGCAGCGTGGGGGCGAGCTCTGGAAACACCATATATTTT. The encoded protein is CASSVGASSGNTIYF.

This rearrangement joins TRBV29-1 to TRBJ2-1, with 15 nucleotides matching TRBD2. The germline V gene encodes CDR1 SQVTM and CDR2 ANQGSEA. The ends lost 2 bases at V and 9 bases at J; junction bases unmatched: 8. The CDR3 loop spans 16 amino acids. The CDR3 DNA reads TGCAGCGTTGAAATGCGGACTAGCGGGAGGGCGGCTGAGCAGTTCTTC. It yields the protein CSVEMRTSGRAAEQFF.

The chain joins TRBV10-3 to TRBJ2-7; TRBD2 matches 7 bases. The V gene end was trimmed by 6 bases and the J gene end by 2 bases; junction bases not matched to a gene: 4. CDR3 length equals 13 residues. Germline CDR1 ENHRY, CDR2 SYGVKD. CDR3 protein: CAIRTSAAYEQYF. CDR3 DNA: TGTGCCATCAGAACTAGCGCGGCCTACGAGCAGTACTTC.

V and J are TRBV5-4 and TRBJ2-7, with a possible D match to TRBD2 (6 bases). This CDR3 has 13 amino acids. Looked up from germline, CDR1 is SGHNT and CDR2 is YYREEE (reference sequence). V was clipped by 4 bases and J by 7 bases, with 15 bases between them. CDR3 bases: TGTGCCAGCAGCCCTCCGGGAGAGGGAGAGCAGTACTTC. Its protein product is CASSPPGEGEQYF.

This clone was counted once. The gene calls are TRBV11-2 and TRBJ2-7, with TRBD2 identical over 8 bases. V lost 3 bases, J lost 0 bases, and 4 bases stayed unmatched. The CDR3 has 15 residues. Germline CDR1 SGHAT, CDR2 FQNNGV. DNA of the CDR3: TGTGCCAGCAGCTTGGGCGGGGGGAGCTCCTACGAGCAGTACTTC. Its protein product is CASSLGGGSSYEQYF.

This clone was observed once. The junction departs from the called germline gene at one end, perhaps through a read error. The chain links TRBV7-9 to TRBJ2-3, with 9 positions matching TRBD2. The germline CDR1 and CDR2 sequences are SEHNR and FQNEAQ (reference sequence). There are 15 residues in the CDR3. CDR3 in DNA: TGTGCCAGCAGCTTAGGTAGCGGGAGCAAAGATACGCAGTATTTT. Translated, it gives CASSLGSGSKDTQYF.

This clone was counted only a few times. J is TRBJ1-6 and V is TRBV19; D is unresolved. V was clipped by 4 bases and J by 7 bases, with 8 bases between them. The CDR3 contains 13 residues. Germline CDR1 and CDR2: LNHDA and SQIVND (reference sequence). The CDR3 sequence: CASSNPGNSPLHF. In DNA form, the CDR3 reads TGTGCCAGTAGTAACCCGGGAAATTCACCCCTCCACTTT.

The rearrangement uses TRBV6-7 and TRBJ2-2, with 9 positions matching TRBD1. TRBV6-7 is designated an ORF whose function remains uncertain. The CDR3 runs to 18 residues. V was pared by 0 bases and J by 5 bases, with 10 bases of the junction left unmatched. CDR3 amino acids: CASSYSKTGQGMTGELFF. For the CDR3, the DNA is TGTGCCAGCAGTTACTCGAAAACGGGACAGGGTATGACCGGGGAGCTGTTTTTT.

This sequence joins TRBV5-1 and TRBJ1-4; possible D gene TRBD1, 5 bases. This CDR3 spans 14 amino acids. The V end lost 0 bases, the J end lost 5 bases, and 8 bases lay between the germline ends. Germline lookup yields CDR1 SGHRS and CDR2 YFSETQ. In DNA form, the CDR3 reads TGCGCCAGCAGCTTGGGACAGATCAATGAAAAACTGTTTTTT. Translated: CASSLGQINEKLFF. Full variable domain (remainder filled in from reference TRBV5-1 and TRBJ1-4): KAGVTQTPRYLIKTRGQQVTLSCSPISGHRSVSWYQQTPGQGLQFLFEYFSETQRNKGNFPGRFSGRQFSNSRSEMNVSTLELGDSALYLCASSLGQINEKLFFGSGTQLSVL.

The chain joins TRBV7-2 to TRBJ2-7, with 9 bases fitting TRBD1. The CDR3 consists of 14 residues. V was pared by 4 bases and J by 5 bases, with 6 bases of the junction left unmatched. Per germline, CDR1 SGHTA and CDR2 FQGNSA. CDR3 coding DNA: TGTGCCAGCAGCTCCTTACAGGGGGCCAACGAGCAGTACTTC. Translating it yields CASSSLQGANEQYF.

The chain recombines TRBV28 with TRBJ1-3, with D hard to call. CDR3 length: 14 residues. Germline V lookup: CDR1 MDHEN, CDR2 SYDVKM. V lost 6 bases and J 0 bases, leaving 9 bases between the germline ends. CDR3 loop: CASSLYFSGNTIYF. The CDR3 DNA is TGTGCCAGCAGCCTTTATTTCTCTGGAAACACCATATATTTT.

The chain carries TRBV6-6 and TRBJ2-7; no firm D call. V lost 6 bases to trimming and J lost 6 bases, with 15 bases between them. This CDR3 spans 13 amino acids. Germline CDR1 and CDR2: MNHNY and SVGAGI (reference sequence). The CDR3 DNA reads as TGTGCCAGCAGGGAAGACACAGAATTCGAGCAGTACGTC. It translates to CASREDTEFEQYV.

This chain connects TRBV7-9 to TRBJ1-2; D not certain. The CDR3 totals 15 residues. Per the germline V gene, CDR1 is SEHNR and CDR2 is FQNEAQ (reference sequence). Trimming took off 5 bases at V and 4 bases at J, with 17 bases between the two ends. CDR3 residues: CASSPPSQNAYGYTF. CDR3 DNA sequence: TGTGCCAGCAGCCCACCGTCACAGAACGCCTATGGCTACACCTTC. Based on the CDR3 plus reference TRBV7-9 and TRBJ1-2, the full variable domain is DTGVSQNPRHKITKRGQNVTFRCDPISEHNRLYWYRQTLGQGPEFLTYFQNEAQLEKSRLLSDRFSAERPKGSFSTLEIQRTEQGDSAMYLCASSPPSQNAYGYTFGSGTRLTVV.